The next 18 T cell receptor beta chains were all read from a single sample in a study of T cell repertoires in cytomegalovirus infection. These TCRs are of unknown antigen specificity. From the reads, TCRdb called clonotypes with MiXCR, one entry per CDR3 protein. The table lists about 120,000 distinct CDR3 sequences, around 30% of them singletons. The source material was CD8+ T cells from cultured PBMCs, sampled from culture after CMV antigen stimulation. These receptors came from a human donor in good health (CMV status not recorded). Some clones in this sample may be carry-over from other donors' samples.

The chain links TRBV5-1 to TRBJ2-1; 8 positions match TRBD2. Unmatched junction bases numbered 3, after V lost 3 bases and J lost 1 base. The CDR3 is 15 residues long. Per the germline V gene, CDR1 is SGHRS and CDR2 is YFSETQ. The CDR3 reads CASSWGGGSYNEQFF. CDR3 sequence (DNA): TGCGCCAGCAGCTGGGGCGGGGGGTCCTACAATGAGCAGTTCTTC.

The V and J genes are TRBV2 and TRBJ1-1; 7 bases fit TRBD1. With V trimmed by 6 bases and J by 1 base, 11 bases remained unmatched. The germline V gene has CDR1 SNHLY and CDR2 FYNNEI. The length of the CDR3 is 16 residues. For the CDR3, the DNA is TGTGCCAGCAGCGTTAGTCCAGGGGGAGAGAACACTGAAGCTTTCTTT. Encoded protein: CASSVSPGGENTEAFF.

The sample holds many counts of this clonotype. Given a much more abundant clone one base away, this may be a read error. The J gene is TRBJ2-7, the V gene TRBV12-3 or TRBV12-4; D ambiguous. V lost 6 bases and J lost 0, with 6 bases in between. CDR3 length equals 12 residues. The CDR3 loop reads CASSSSSYEQYF. CDR3 bases: TGTGCCAGCAGCTCAAGCTCCTACGAGCAGTACTTC.

The V gene is TRBV11-2, the J gene TRBJ2-5, with 9 bases matching TRBD2. The CDR3 is 15 residues long. The ends lost 1 base at V and 3 bases at J; junction bases unmatched: 3. Looked up from germline, CDR1 is SGHAT and CDR2 is FQNNGV. The CDR3, as DNA: TGTGCCAGCAGCTTAGGTCCTAGCGGGGAAGAGACCCAGTACTTC. Translation gives CASSLGPSGEETQYF.

The rearrangement uses TRBV6-5 and TRBJ2-1, with D tentatively TRBD1 or TRBD2 (5 bases each). Trimming pared 8 bases from V and 8 bases from J, leaving 10 bases between. This CDR3 has 11 amino acids. Germline CDR1 and CDR2: MNHEY and SVGAGI. The CDR3 reads CASLLGDEQFF. CDR3 nucleotides: TGTGCCAGCCTGTTGGGGGATGAGCAGTTCTTC.

This clonotype was observed a handful of times. This chain joins TRBV7-3 and TRBJ2-1; D call uncertain. The CDR3 contains 15 residues. CDR1 SGHTA and CDR2 FQGTGA come from the germline V gene. The germline V and J ends were trimmed by 3 bases and 2 bases, with 11 bases remaining between them. The CDR3 protein is CASSFGPSPYNEQFF. CDR3 in DNA: TGTGCCAGCAGCTTCGGACCGAGCCCCTACAATGAGCAGTTCTTC.

This clonotype was counted a single time. A single base separates this from a much larger clone, so it may be a read error. The chain employs TRBV7-2 and TRBJ1-2; D unresolved. This CDR3 has 12 amino acids. Per germline, CDR1 SGHTA and CDR2 FQGNSA. With 5 bases removed from V and 11 bases from J, the gap between germline ends came to 15 bases. The CDR3 DNA reads TGTGCCAGCAGCCCGCAGTCCACTAGTTACACCTTC. Residues: CASSPQSTSYTF.

This clonotype was counted only a few times. This chain links TRBV6-2 or TRBV6-3 with TRBJ1-2, with 11 bases matching TRBD1. The CDR3 sequence is 16 residues long. V lost 8 bases and J lost 6; bases outside the gene matches: 14. CDR1 and CDR2 from the germline V gene are MNHEY and SVGEGT. The CDR3 loop is CASQAERTGGWDGYTF. The CDR3 region has the DNA TGTGCCAGCCAGGCTGAGCGGACAGGGGGCTGGGATGGCTACACCTTC.

The chain links TRBV4-1 to TRBJ2-1; no clear D. The CDR3 is 16 residues long. Trimming pared 4 bases from V and 0 bases from J, leaving 13 bases between. Germline V gene sequence: CDR1 MGHRA, CDR2 YSYEKL. CDR3 protein: CASSPTSSNSYNEQFF. The CDR3 coding sequence is TGCGCCAGCAGCCCCACCAGTTCGAACTCCTACAATGAGCAGTTCTTC.

The chain employs TRBV29-1 and TRBJ2-3; TRBD2 might be the D (6 bases). V lost 6 bases and J 3 bases, leaving 19 bases between the germline ends. The CDR3 consists of 15 residues. Germline values: CDR1 SQVTM, CDR2 ANQGSEA. CDR3 DNA: TGCAGCGTCTCAATTCTAGCGAAGATTACAGATACGCAGTATTTT. Translation gives CSVSILAKITDTQYF.

This clonotype was observed a few times. The CDR3: CASSLGGVVNEQFF. The CDR3 DNA sequence: TGTGCCAGCAGCTTAGGGGGCGTCGTGAATGAGCAGTTCTTC. The chain is built from TRBV7-8 and TRBJ2-1; perhaps TRBD1 as D (5 bases). Germline assignment: CDR1 SGHVS and CDR2 FQNEAQ. The CDR3 covers 14 residues. Deletions cut 1 base from V and 7 bases from J, with 11 bases between.

The chain carries TRBV12-3 or TRBV12-4 and TRBJ2-6; a weak D match, TRBD1 (6 bases). Trimming removed 3 bases from V and 1 base from J, with 13 bases in between. CDR3 length equals 17 residues. The CDR3: CASSFQMGASGANVLTF. The CDR3 DNA reads as TGTGCCAGCAGTTTCCAAATGGGGGCATCTGGGGCCAACGTCCTGACTTTC.

This chain links TRBV4-2 with TRBJ2-3, with TRBD1 as a possible D gene (5 bases). CDR3 length: 15 residues. The germline V gene has CDR1 LGHNA and CDR2 YNFKEQ. The germline V and J ends were trimmed by 4 bases and 0 bases, with 11 bases remaining between them. As DNA, the CDR3 is TGTGCCAGCAGCCTAACAGGAACTAGCACAGATACGCAGTATTTT. This translates into CASSLTGTSTDTQYF.

This clonotype was recorded a few times. The rearrangement uses TRBV11-2 and TRBJ2-7; no firm D call. The CDR3 spans 13 residues. Germline V gives CDR1 SGHAT, CDR2 FQNNGV. V gave up 1 base and J gave up 3 bases, with 7 bases separating them. In nucleotides, the CDR3 is TGTGCCAGCAGCTTAGGTGTTTACTACGAGCAGTACTTC. This gives the protein CASSLGVYYEQYF.

The gene calls are TRBV20-1 and TRBJ2-7; TRBD1 is a possible D gene (6 bases). The germline V gene encodes CDR1 DFQATT and CDR2 SNEGSKA (reference sequence). The CDR3 contains 12 residues. Trimming shortened V by 1 base and J by 3 bases, and 7 bases separated the two germline ends. The CDR3 DNA reads TGCAGTGCTAGAGTGACAGGCTACGAGCAGTACTTC. This encodes CSARVTGYEQYF.

This clonotype was seen a few times. This rearrangement joins TRBV6-2 or TRBV6-3 to TRBJ1-2; tentative D call: TRBD1 (5 bases). V lost 5 bases and J 1 base, leaving 8 bases between the germline ends. Per the germline V gene, CDR1 is MNHEY and CDR2 is SVGEGT. The CDR3 is made up of 13 amino acids. The CDR3 is CASSPGHNYGYTF. The CDR3 nucleotides are TGTGCCAGCAGTCCTGGACATAACTATGGCTACACCTTC.

The chain is built from TRBV4-1 and TRBJ1-1, with D tentatively TRBD1 (5 bases). The germline V gene has CDR1 MGHRA and CDR2 YSYEKL. CDR3 length equals 17 residues. V was clipped by 2 bases and J by 4 bases, with 20 bases between them. The CDR3 is CASSQQALFGASTEAFF. In nucleotides, the CDR3 is TGCGCCAGCAGCCAACAGGCCCTTTTCGGGGCGAGCACTGAAGCTTTCTTT.

This clonotype has a handful of counts. CDR3 nucleotide sequence: TGCAGTGCTAGAGGGAGGGAGGGGATGAACACTGAAGCTTTCTTT. Translation gives CSARGREGMNTEAFF. This rearrangement joins TRBV20-1 to TRBJ1-1; possibly TRBD1 for D (5 bases). Trimming shortened V by 1 base and J by 0 bases, and 12 bases separated the two germline ends. CDR1 is DFQATT, CDR2 SNEGSKA, per germline (reference sequence). CDR3 length: 15 amino acids.